This is a list of T cell receptor beta chains from one sample in a study of OX40 agonist ivuxolimab in advanced cancers. Some clones are missing from TCRdb's copy, which holds only in-frame ones; the method was immunoSEQ multiplex PCR. Of about 96,000 clones listed, approximately 84% were seen once; the top ten hold roughly 5.8%. Sequencing used CD4+ or CD8+ T cells sorted from blood, obtained in a trial of the OX40 agonist ivuxolimab. These receptors originate from an adult with an advanced solid tumor such as melanoma, head and neck, liver or kidney cancer. Each CDR3 is given with its conserved first and last residue. A D gene is named only where the DNA matches it firmly. Where a row states a size, it is once, few, many or the class of an expanded clone; other rows omit it.

D gene: NA
clone size: few
J gene: TRBJ1-6
V gene: TRBV7-3
CDR3 DNA: TGTGCCAGCAGCCGCCAAAGGCATTCACCCCTCCACTTT
CDR3 protein: CASSRQRHSPLHF

D gene: TRBD2
clone size: NA
J gene: TRBJ2-1
V gene: TRBV18
CDR3 DNA: TGTGCCAGCTCACCGGGACTAGATACTGAGCAGTTCTTC
CDR3 protein: CASSPGLDTEQFF

D gene: NA
clone size: NA
J gene: TRBJ1-6
V gene: TRBV5-5
CDR3 DNA: TGTGCCAGCAGCCCGTTCGCAGGGAATTCACCCCTCCACTTT
CDR3 protein: CASSPFAGNSPLHF

D gene: TRBD2
clone size: NA
J gene: TRBJ2-1
V gene: TRBV12-5
CDR3 DNA: TGTGCTAGTGGTTTGTCACTGGGACTAGCGGACCTCAATGAGCAGTTCTTC
CDR3 protein: CASGLSLGLADLNEQFF

D gene: TRBD1
clone size: NA
J gene: TRBJ1-2
V gene: TRBV19
CDR3 DNA: TGTGCCAGTACTAAAGACAGGGCGCCCTATGGCTACACCTTC
CDR3 protein: CASTKDRAPYGYTF

D gene: TRBD1
clone size: NA
J gene: TRBJ2-2
V gene: TRBV19
CDR3 DNA: TGTGCCAGTTTTCAACCGGGACAGGGGATAGCCGGGGAGCTGTTTTTT
CDR3 protein: CASFQPGQGIAGELFF

D gene: NA
clone size: NA
J gene: TRBJ2-5
V gene: TRBV2
CDR3 DNA: TGTGCCAGCAGTGTGAAGCGTGAGACCCAGTACTTC
CDR3 protein: CASSVKRETQYF

D gene: NA
clone size: NA
J gene: TRBJ2-1
V gene: TRBV7-9
CDR3 DNA: TGTGCCAGCAGCTTAACTAGGGTGCAGTTCTTC
CDR3 protein: CASSLTRVQFF

D gene: NA
clone size: once
J gene: TRBJ2-5
V gene: TRBV29-1
CDR3 DNA: TGCAGCGTTGAGAAGGGCCAAGAGACCCAGTACTTC
CDR3 protein: CSVEKGQETQYF

D gene: NA
clone size: NA
J gene: TRBJ1-1
V gene: TRBV6-5
CDR3 DNA: TGTGCCAGCACCGGGAACGCATATTCGAGTGAAGCTTTCTTT
CDR3 protein: CASTGNAYSSEAFF

D gene: NA
clone size: NA
J gene: TRBJ1-6
V gene: TRBV13
CDR3 DNA: TGTGCCAGCAGGCACAGCTATAATTCACCCCTCCACTTT
CDR3 protein: CASRHSYNSPLHF

D gene: TRBD2
clone size: NA
J gene: TRBJ2-2
V gene: TRBV5-1
CDR3 DNA: TGCGCCAGCAGCTTGAGAGCGGGAGGGCCGGTGAACACCGGGGAGCTGTTTTTT
CDR3 protein: CASSLRAGGPVNTGELFF

D gene: NA
clone size: NA
J gene: TRBJ2-5
V gene: TRBV7-8
CDR3 DNA: TGTGCCAGCAGCTTAGCAGGGGGAGAGACCCAGTACTTC
CDR3 protein: CASSLAGGETQYF

D gene: NA
clone size: NA
J gene: TRBJ2-2
V gene: TRBV30
CDR3 DNA: TGTGCCTGGACCCCGACACTTAACACCGGGGAGCTGTTTTTT
CDR3 protein: CAWTPTLNTGELFF

D gene: NA
clone size: NA
J gene: TRBJ1-2
V gene: TRBV6-5
CDR3 DNA: TGTGCCAGCAGTTACTCGCCCCGGAGGGGCTACACCTTC
CDR3 protein: CASSYSPRRGYTF

D gene: NA
clone size: NA
J gene: TRBJ2-2
V gene: TRBV2
CDR3 DNA: TGTGCCAGCAGTGGGGGTCGCGGAACCGGGGAGCTGTTTTTT
CDR3 protein: CASSGGRGTGELFF

D gene: NA
clone size: NA
J gene: TRBJ1-1
V gene: TRBV12-5
CDR3 DNA: TGTGCTAGTGGTTTGGTGGGGTACACTGAAGCTTTCTTT
CDR3 protein: CASGLVGYTEAFF

D gene: NA
clone size: NA
J gene: TRBJ2-1
V gene: TRBV7-3
CDR3 DNA: TGTGCCAGCAGCTTAGTCCCCTACAATGAGCAGTTCTTC
CDR3 protein: CASSLVPYNEQFF

D gene: NA
clone size: NA
J gene: TRBJ1-4
V gene: TRBV19
CDR3 DNA: TGTGCCAGTAGTAGTCCGACAGGAATTAATGAAAAACTGTTTTTT
CDR3 protein: CASSSPTGINEKLFF

D gene: NA
clone size: NA
J gene: TRBJ1-5
V gene: TRBV10-3
CDR3 DNA: TGTGCCATCAGTGAGGAATGGGCAAGCGGGCGGCAGCCCCAGCATTTT
CDR3 protein: CAISEEWASGRQPQHF

D gene: TRBD1
clone size: NA
J gene: TRBJ1-5
V gene: TRBV27
CDR3 DNA: TGTGCCAGCAGCCCCCGGACAGGGGTAGTTGATCAGCCCCAGCATTTT
CDR3 protein: CASSPRTGVVDQPQHF

D gene: TRBD2
clone size: NA
J gene: TRBJ2-2
V gene: TRBV27
CDR3 DNA: TGTGCCAGCACGGCGGGGGGAGGAACCGGGGAGCTGTTTTTT
CDR3 protein: CASTAGGGTGELFF

D gene: TRBD2
clone size: NA
J gene: TRBJ2-3
V gene: TRBV29-1
CDR3 DNA: TGCAGCGTTGGGCTAGCGGCTAGCACAGATACGCAGTATTTT
CDR3 protein: CSVGLAASTDTQYF

D gene: NA
clone size: NA
J gene: TRBJ1-1
V gene: TRBV6-5
CDR3 DNA: TGTGCCAGCAGTTCATATCCCCCCGGGGCCACTGAAGCTTTCTTT
CDR3 protein: CASSSYPPGATEAFF

D gene: TRBD1
clone size: NA
J gene: TRBJ2-5
V gene: TRBV6-1
CDR3 DNA: TGTGCCAGCAGCGCGACAGGGCGAGAGACCCAGTACTTC
CDR3 protein: CASSATGRETQYF

D gene: NA
clone size: NA
J gene: TRBJ2-1
V gene: TRBV19
CDR3 DNA: TGTGCCAGTAGTATGGGGGACCAATCCTACAATGAGCAGTTCTTC
CDR3 protein: CASSMGDQSYNEQFF

D gene: NA
clone size: NA
J gene: TRBJ1-4
V gene: TRBV19
CDR3 DNA: TGTGCCAGTATATCTAGTGGAGCAACTAATGAAAAACTGTTTTTT
CDR3 protein: CASISSGATNEKLFF

D gene: NA
clone size: few
J gene: TRBJ1-3
V gene: TRBV6-6
CDR3 DNA: TGTGCCAGCAGTAATGGGCCAGGGGTTGGAAACACCATATATTTT
CDR3 protein: CASSNGPGVGNTIYF

D gene: NA
clone size: NA
J gene: TRBJ1-5
V gene: TRBV15
CDR3 DNA: TGTGCCACCAGCAGAGACCCCTTCCAGCCCCAGCATTTT
CDR3 protein: CATSRDPFQPQHF